The present T cell receptor beta chain was sequenced within a study of beta chain features in type 1 diabetes. Across the study: Age, gender and cell yields were alike across patients and healthy donors. Study results and caveats: VDJ junctions from type 1 diabetes patients carried fewer insertions and larger deletions. For TCRB rearrangement, an influence of HLA type remained unresolved here.

On average, the one heparinised blood draw given by each donor was roughly 100 mL. This clone was seen more than once but under ten times. The antigen remains unidentified. The sequenced template was cDNA made from the entire isolated RNA. Assay used: immunoSEQ multiplex PCR; TCRdb lists only in-frame clones, some missing. The data show 450,000 or so clones, over 9.5% seen once. With V trimmed by 0 bases and J by 3 bases, 5 bases remained unmatched. The CDR3 is made up of 16 amino acids. CDR1 and CDR2 (germline): SGHNT, YYREEE (reference sequence). The sequenced material came from naive CD4+ T cells from blood. The V gene is TRBV5-4, the J gene TRBJ2-1, with 8 bases fitting TRBD2. This TCR was recovered from a woman in her late teens or twenties in good health. The CDR3 coding sequence is TGTGCCAGCAGCTTGGGACTACTAGCGGACTACAATGAGCAGTTCTTC. Translated, it gives CASSLGLLADYNEQFF. The full variable domain, with the rest looked up from reference TRBV5-4 and TRBJ2-1, is ETGVTQSPTHLIKTRGQQVTLRCSSQSGHNTVSWYQQALGQGPQFIFQYYREEENGRGNFPPRFSGLQFPNYSSELNVNALELDDSALYLCASSLGLLADYNEQFFGPGTRLTVL.